The 19 T cell receptor beta chains in this list originate from one sample, sequenced in a study of OX40 agonist ivuxolimab in advanced cancers. Produced via immunoSEQ multiplex PCR; TCRdb's table is partial and in-frame only. The sample has some 70,000 clones, 70% to 90% seen once. The specimen was CD4+ or CD8+ T cells sorted from blood, collected in a trial of the OX40 agonist ivuxolimab. The receptors were gathered from an adult with an advanced solid tumor such as melanoma, head and neck, liver or kidney cancer.

The rearrangement joins TRBV6-1 to TRBJ1-2, with D perhaps TRBD1 (5 bases). Germline assignment: CDR1 MNHNS and CDR2 SASEGT. Deletions cut 6 bases from V and 0 bases from J, with 11 bases between. The CDR3 totals 14 residues. The CDR3 nucleotides read TGTGCCAGCAGAGCGGGGGGAACTAACTATGGCTACACCTTC. Translating gives CASRAGGTNYGYTF.

CDR3 region: CASSGWASGFRETQYF. DNA for the CDR3: TGTGCCAGCAGTGGATGGGCTAGCGGGTTTAGGGAGACCCAGTACTTC. The chain couples TRBV25-1 to TRBJ2-5; TRBD2 matches 8 bases. Germline V gene sequence: CDR1 MGHDK, CDR2 SYGVNS. The CDR3 extends over 16 amino acids. V lost 4 bases and J lost 5; bases outside the gene matches: 12.

The chain joins TRBV9 to TRBJ1-3; 10 bases map to TRBD1. The CDR3 totals 17 residues. J was trimmed by 2 bases and V by 4 bases; bases with no gene match: 9. Germline CDR1 is SGDLS and CDR2 is YYNGEE. CDR3 bases: TGTGCCAGCAGCTTAGGGACAGGGGCTTTTACTGGAAACACCATATATTTT. Its protein product is CASSLGTGAFTGNTIYF.

The V gene is TRBV7-2, the J gene TRBJ2-7; 8 positions match TRBD2. From germline, CDR1 is SGHTA and CDR2 FQGNSA. Losses at the gene ends were 4 bases for V and 2 bases for J; bases not matched to a gene: 13. This CDR3 has 17 amino acids. This chain's CDR3 is CASSSRAGAGNAYEQYF. The CDR3 coding sequence is TGTGCCAGCAGCTCCCGAGCGGGGGCAGGGAATGCCTACGAGCAGTACTTC. Full variable domain (outside the CDR3, taken from reference TRBV7-2 and TRBJ2-7): GAGVSQSPSNKVTEKGKDVELRCDPISGHTALYWYRQSLGQGLEFLIYFQGNSAPDKSGLPSDRFSAERTGGSVSTLTIQRTQQEDSAVYLCASSSRAGAGNAYEQYFGPGTRLTVT.

The chain couples TRBV30 to TRBJ1-1, with 8 positions matching TRBD1. V trimming: 5 bases; J trimming: 3 bases; junction bases outside the gene matches: 5. CDR3 size: 13 residues. CDR1 and CDR2 from the germline V gene are GTSNPN and SVGIG (reference sequence). CDR3 nucleotide sequence: TGTGCCTGGGAGACAGGGGTCGACACTGAAGCTTTCTTT. It is translated as CAWETGVDTEAFF.

The chain uses TRBV6-1 and TRBJ1-2; D gene ambiguous. This CDR3 has 14 residues. The germline V gene encodes CDR1 MNHNS and CDR2 SASEGT. Trimming cost V 5 bases and J 8 bases, with 18 bases left between them. The chain's CDR3 is CASSTPSVVDGYTF. The CDR3 DNA follows: TGTGCCAGCAGTACCCCCTCTGTGGTAGACGGCTACACCTTC.

The rearrangement links TRBV7-2 to TRBJ1-3, with D perhaps TRBD1 (6 bases). Germline assignment: CDR1 SGHTA and CDR2 FQGNSA. There are 14 residues in the CDR3. The V end lost 7 bases, the J end lost 0 bases, and 10 bases lay between the germline ends. CDR3 bases: TGTGCCAGCATGCTAGGGGGCTCTGGAAACACCATATATTTT. This translates into CASMLGGSGNTIYF.

This clone has a single count. The chain uses TRBV7-2 and TRBJ1-2; 7 nucleotides match TRBD1. CDR3 size: 15 residues. Germline CDR1 and CDR2: SGHTA and FQGNSA. The V gene end was trimmed by 0 bases and the J gene end by 5 bases; junction bases not matched to a gene: 6. This CDR3 reads CASSLAQGDSYGYTF. The CDR3 bases are TGTGCCAGCAGCTTAGCCCAAGGGGACAGTTATGGCTACACCTTC.

The chain links TRBV29-1 to TRBJ2-5; no firm D call. V dropped 6 bases and J dropped 1 base, with 6 bases sitting between them. This CDR3 is built from 11 residues. Germline V gene data show CDR1 as SQVTM and CDR2 as ANQGSEA. The CDR3 region has the DNA TGCAGCGTAGGACCCCAAGAGACCCAGTACTTC. This codes for CSVGPQETQYF.

J is TRBJ1-1 and V is TRBV6-5; 8 positions match TRBD1. The CDR3 runs 16 residues. Germline CDR1 reads MNHEY; CDR2 reads SVGAGI. Unmatched junction bases numbered 8, after V lost 2 bases and J lost 3 bases. CDR3 nucleotides: TGTGCCAGCAGTTACGAGGCCAGGGGGCAGGACACTGAAGCTTTCTTT. It translates to CASSYEARGQDTEAFF.

The V call is TRBV5-1, the J call TRBJ2-3, with 11 bases identical to TRBD2. Per germline, CDR1 SGHRS and CDR2 YFSETQ. This CDR3 spans 16 amino acids. V lost 0 bases, J lost 6 bases, and 6 bases stayed unmatched. The CDR3 loop reads CASSLALAGGGDTQYF. CDR3 DNA sequence: TGCGCCAGCAGCTTGGCCCTAGCGGGGGGCGGGGATACGCAGTATTTT.

The chain couples TRBV18 to TRBJ1-1, with D hard to call. The CDR3 is made up of 14 amino acids. V was shortened by 4 bases and J by 1 base, with 10 bases between the two germline ends. Germline assignment: CDR1 KGHSH and CDR2 LQKENI. The CDR3 sequence is CASSQGKANTEAFF. As DNA, the CDR3 is TGTGCCAGCTCACAAGGGAAAGCGAACACTGAAGCTTTCTTT.

This clone was recorded only once. The rearrangement joins TRBV5-1 to TRBJ2-7; either TRBD1 or TRBD2 may fit D (5 bases each). Trimming took off 3 bases at V and 4 bases at J, with 23 bases between the two ends. This CDR3 contains 17 residues. Germline V gene sequence: CDR1 SGHRS, CDR2 YFSETQ. This chain's CDR3 is CASSWGQGRGNGYEQYF. The DNA for the CDR3 is TGCGCCAGCAGCTGGGGCCAGGGCAGAGGGAACGGGTACGAGCAGTACTTC. Drawing the rest from reference TRBV5-1 and TRBJ2-7, the complete variable domain is KAGVTQTPRYLIKTRGQQVTLSCSPISGHRSVSWYQQTPGQGLQFLFEYFSETQRNKGNFPGRFSGRQFSNSRSEMNVSTLELGDSALYLCASSWGQGRGNGYEQYFGPGTRLTVT.

V gene TRBV28 combines with J gene TRBJ2-3; TRBD2 matches 12 bases. The junction had 9 bases not matched to a gene; V was cut back by 5 bases and J by 6 bases. CDR3 size: 16 residues. Germline-derived CDR1 and CDR2 are MDHEN and SYDVKM. The CDR3 here is CASSLGTSGYSDTQYF. The CDR3, as DNA: TGTGCCAGCAGTCTGGGGACTAGCGGGTATTCGGATACGCAGTATTTT.

This clone showed up just once. The V and J genes are TRBV7-2 and TRBJ1-5, with 11 bases matching TRBD1. Germline V gene sequence: CDR1 SGHTA, CDR2 FQGNSA. V was pared by 6 bases and J by 3 bases, with 4 bases of the junction left unmatched. CDR3 length equals 15 residues. CDR3 loop: CASSWTGGTNQPQHF. The CDR3 bases are TGTGCCAGCAGTTGGACAGGGGGCACCAATCAGCCCCAGCATTTT.

The chain employs TRBV18 and TRBJ2-1; D not certain. This CDR3 is 15 amino acids long. CDR1 is KGHSH, CDR2 LQKENI, per germline. Trimming stripped 6 bases from V and 4 bases from J, with 16 bases between. CDR3 sequence: CASSPVNTEYNEQFF. The CDR3 nucleotides are TGTGCCAGCTCGCCAGTGAATACAGAATACAATGAGCAGTTCTTC.

This clone was found once. J is TRBJ1-5 and V is TRBV29-1, with TRBD1 matching over 10 bases. Unmatched junction bases numbered 3, after V lost 6 bases and J lost 4 bases. This CDR3 is built from 13 residues. Per germline, CDR1 SQVTM and CDR2 ANQGSEA. The CDR3 bases are TGCAGCGTAAGGACAGGGGGTAATCAGCCCCAGCATTTT. This encodes CSVRTGGNQPQHF.

The rearrangement joins TRBV19 to TRBJ2-1; D ambiguous. V dropped 0 bases and J dropped 7 bases, with 10 bases sitting between them. Germline CDR1 is LNHDA and CDR2 is SQIVND (reference sequence). This CDR3 contains 14 residues. CDR3: CASSIDLFVNEQFF. Written as DNA, the CDR3 is TGTGCCAGTAGTATAGATCTCTTCGTGAATGAGCAGTTCTTC.

This sequence joins TRBV28 and TRBJ1-1; D gene ambiguous. Germline CDR1 reads MDHEN; CDR2 reads SYDVKM. CDR3 length: 15 amino acids. The V gene lost 2 bases and the J gene lost 4 bases, with 14 bases spanning the gap. The CDR3 DNA sequence: TGTGCCAGCAGTTTAAGTGTAGGAAGGGCCACTGAAGCTTTCTTT. Amino acid sequence: CASSLSVGRATEAFF.